This T cell receptor (beta chain) was obtained from a study of T cells in women clearing cervical HPV infection. About this clone: The read ends 3 residues early relative to the CDR3; the germline J gene fills the gap.

Trimming left V 1 base short and J 4 bases short, with 14 bases between. The CDR3 is 16 amino acids. CDR1 is SGHRS and CDR2 is YFSETQ in the germline V gene. TCRdb's copy holds only in-frame clones and misses some; the assay was immunoSEQ multiplex PCR. The sample includes around 33,000 clones. The V gene is TRBV5-1, the J gene TRBJ2-2; the D gene is possibly TRBD2 (5 bases). The clonotype originates from a woman between 18 and 70 years old with a cervical HPV16 infection that either progressed to CIN3+ or cleared (not recorded which). The specimen sequenced was blood buffy coat. The part of the CDR3 DNA that was read is TGCGCCAGCAGCTTGCTTGCCTCACGGGGCACCGGGGAG. Residues: CASSLLASRGTGE. In full, the CDR3 is CASSLLASRGTGELFF.